The 18 T cell receptor beta chains listed next were all sequenced from one sample in a study of cytomegalovirus exposure and HLA in healthy donors. Researchers ran the PCR with 60 Vbeta and 13 Jbeta primers. Sequencing used immunoSEQ multiplex PCR; TCRdb keeps in-frame clones, though not all of them. The sample consists of around 160,000 clones, around 84% of them appearing once. Input material: PBMCs. These receptors came from a man aged 40-55 years in good health and CMV-seropositive.

This chain uses TRBV30 with TRBJ1-5; possible D gene TRBD1, 6 bases. Germline loops: CDR1 GTSNPN, CDR2 SVGIG (reference sequence). This CDR3 has 16 residues. The germline V and J ends were trimmed by 3 bases and 0 bases, with 15 bases remaining between them. The CDR3 sequence: CAWSLGTRYSNQPQHF. The CDR3 DNA sequence: TGTGCCTGGAGCCTCGGGACACGTTATAGCAATCAGCCCCAGCATTTT.

This chain uses TRBV5-6 with TRBJ2-7; TRBD2 might be the D (6 bases). Germline loops: CDR1 SGHDT, CDR2 YYEEEE. The CDR3 has 13 residues. The V and J ends lost 4 bases and 0 bases respectively, with 8 bases between them. CDR3 in amino acids: CASSGGISYEQYF. The CDR3 DNA sequence: TGTGCCAGCAGCGGCGGGATCTCCTACGAGCAGTACTTC.

The chain carries TRBV2 and TRBJ1-5, with 7 bases identical to TRBD1. The CDR3 spans 15 residues. Losses at the gene ends were 7 bases for V and 0 bases for J; bases not matched to a gene: 6. Looked up from germline, CDR1 is SNHLY and CDR2 is FYNNEI. CDR3 loop: CASKRQGHSNQPQHF. The DNA for the CDR3 is TGTGCCAGCAAACGACAGGGTCATAGCAATCAGCCCCAGCATTTT. The full variable domain, its missing parts supplied by reference TRBV2 and TRBJ1-5, is EPEVTQTPSHQVTQMGQEVILRCVPISNHLYFYWYRQILGQKVEFLVSFYNNEISEKSEIFDDQFSVERPDGSNFTLKIRSTKLEDSAMYFCASKRQGHSNQPQHFGDGTRLSIL.

This chain links TRBV28 with TRBJ1-2; 11 bases match TRBD1. Germline V lookup: CDR1 MDHEN, CDR2 SYDVKM. V lost 3 bases to trimming and J lost 8 bases; unmatched junction nucleotides: 5. This CDR3 has 14 amino acids. Written as DNA, the CDR3 is TGTGCCAGCAGTTTGGACAGGGGGCAGTACGGCTACACCTTC. It codes for CASSLDRGQYGYTF.

The chain uses TRBV6-1 and TRBJ2-7, with a weak D call TRBD2 (6 bases). Germline V gives CDR1 MNHNS, CDR2 SASEGT. The CDR3 has 14 amino acids. V was cut by 2 bases and J by 3 bases, with 11 bases left in between. The CDR3 reads CASSEYVGGYEQYF. CDR3 nucleotide sequence: TGTGCCAGCAGTGAATATGTGGGAGGCTACGAGCAGTACTTC.

The table lists this clone with a few counts. The V and J genes are TRBV6-1 and TRBJ2-3; D perhaps matches TRBD1 (6 bases). There are 18 residues in the CDR3. Germline V CDR1 and CDR2: MNHNS, SASEGT. Trimming stripped 4 bases from V and 1 base from J, with 21 bases between. CDR3 nucleotide sequence: TGTGCCAGCAGTGGCTCAAGGACCGGGACACATCGCACAGATACGCAGTATTTT. Residues: CASSGSRTGTHRTDTQYF.

V is TRBV23-1 and J is TRBJ1-5; 8 bases map to TRBD1. TRBV23-1 is placed among ORFs of uncertain function. The CDR3 totals 16 residues. Germline trimming cut 2 bases from V and 1 base from J; bases unmatched to any gene: 4. The CDR3 reads CASSQPQGGSNQPQHF. CDR3 coding DNA: TGCGCCAGCAGTCAACCACAGGGGGGAAGCAATCAGCCCCAGCATTTT.

This chain joins TRBV18 and TRBJ2-7; D is unresolved. Per germline, CDR1 KGHSH and CDR2 LQKENI. Trimming took 0 bases from V and 3 from J, leaving 9 bases between them. The CDR3 is 14 residues long. CDR3 coding DNA: TGTGCCAGCTCACCACCGGAAGGAGTCTACGAGCAGTACTTC. Translation: CASSPPEGVYEQYF.

The CDR3 here is CASSDFGLADYNEQFF. The CDR3 DNA reads TGTGCCAGCAGTGATTTTGGACTAGCGGATTACAATGAGCAGTTCTTC. The rearrangement uses TRBV2 and TRBJ2-1, with 10 bases that match TRBD2. The V gene end was trimmed by 3 bases and the J gene end by 4 bases; junction bases not matched to a gene: 6. This CDR3 comprises 16 residues. The V gene's germline CDR1 is SNHLY and CDR2 FYNNEI.

V and J are TRBV5-6 and TRBJ2-7; 8 bases match TRBD1. Germline V gene data show CDR1 as SGHDT and CDR2 as YYEEEE. The CDR3 has 15 residues. V dropped 0 bases and J dropped 2; count of bases not matched to a gene: 4. In nucleotides, the CDR3 is TGTGCCAGCAGCTTGGGACAGGGGAGGACCTACGAGCAGTACTTC. The encoded protein is CASSLGQGRTYEQYF.

This clone was detected a few times. The J gene is TRBJ2-1, the V gene TRBV2; 8 bases match TRBD2. Germline lookup yields CDR1 SNHLY and CDR2 FYNNEI. Trimming took 9 bases from V and 7 from J; bases not matched to a gene: 8. The CDR3 totals 13 residues. The CDR3 region has the DNA TGTGCCAGTCTTAGCGGGACGGGGAATGAGCAGTTCTTC. The encoded protein is CASLSGTGNEQFF.

This clone was observed a handful of times. The rearrangement joins TRBV19 to TRBJ2-2, with D possibly being TRBD1 (5 bases). The V end lost 1 base, the J end lost 7 bases, and 7 bases lay between the germline ends. This CDR3 contains 13 residues. Germline V gene sequence: CDR1 LNHDA, CDR2 SQIVND (reference sequence). The CDR3 reads CASSIVRVGELFF. The CDR3 DNA reads as TGTGCCAGTAGTATAGTCAGGGTCGGGGAGCTGTTTTTT.

The chain uses TRBV29-1 and TRBJ2-1, with D possibly being TRBD2 (5 bases). Germline assignment: CDR1 SQVTM and CDR2 ANQGSEA. The CDR3 contains 15 residues. V gave up 1 base and J gave up 3 bases, with 13 bases separating them. As DNA, the CDR3 is TGCAGCGTTGAAGGAACAACTAGTCTCTACAATGAGCAGTTCTTC. It yields the protein CSVEGTTSLYNEQFF.

Only one count was recorded for this clone. V usage is TRBV7-8 and J usage is TRBJ2-5, with 9 positions matching TRBD2. The J segment lost 0 bases and the V segment lost 5 bases, leaving 4 bases of the junction unmatched. The germline gives CDR1 SGHVS, CDR2 FQNEAQ. There are 15 residues in the CDR3. The CDR3 DNA follows: TGTGCCAGCAGCACACTAGCGGGCAACCAAGAGACCCAGTACTTC. Protein sequence: CASSTLAGNQETQYF.

This sequence joins TRBV6-4 and TRBJ2-1; 11 bases agree with TRBD2. The V segment lost 0 bases and the J segment 4 bases; nucleotides outside the gene matches: 2. CDR3 size: 16 residues. The V gene's germline CDR1 is MRHNA and CDR2 SNTAGT. CDR3 region: CASSDSGLAEYNEQFF. CDR3 nucleotide sequence: TGTGCCAGCAGTGACTCGGGACTAGCGGAGTACAATGAGCAGTTCTTC.

The chain is built from TRBV6-5 and TRBJ2-3, with TRBD2 matching 14 bases. This CDR3 comprises 16 residues. V shed 4 bases, J shed 4 bases, and the junction held 4 bases outside the gene matches. Germline assignment: CDR1 MNHEY and CDR2 SVGAGI. The CDR3 loop reads CASSSGLAGDPDTQYF. DNA of the CDR3: TGTGCCAGCAGTTCGGGACTAGCGGGAGATCCAGATACGCAGTATTTT.

The chain carries TRBV2 and TRBJ1-2, with D uncertain. The V gene's germline CDR1 is SNHLY and CDR2 FYNNEI. The germline V and J ends were trimmed by 4 bases and 2 bases, with 11 bases remaining between them. The CDR3 is 14 residues long. The CDR3 loop reads CASSGAGLNYGYTF. For the CDR3, the DNA is TGTGCCAGCAGTGGGGCAGGTTTAAACTATGGCTACACCTTC.

J is TRBJ2-2 and V is TRBV30, with 7 bases aligning to TRBD1. Looked up from germline, CDR1 is GTSNPN and CDR2 is SVGIG (reference sequence). The CDR3 has 15 amino acids. V lost 2 bases and J lost 5; bases outside the gene matches: 8. CDR3 bases: TGTGCCTGGAGTTCGACAGGGATTGGGACCGGGGAGCTGTTTTTT. It is translated as CAWSSTGIGTGELFF.